The 29 T cell receptor beta chains listed next were all sequenced from one sample in a study of blood T cell repertoires in COVID-19. Sequencing was performed with immunoSEQ multiplex PCR; in TCRdb, only in-frame clones are kept and a portion is missing. The sample has a few hundred thousand clones, roughly 90% seen once; the top ten hold 1% to 1.5%. The sample consisted of peripheral blood. All receptors derive from a man in his forties or fifties with acute or convalescent COVID-19.

The chain recombines TRBV9 with TRBJ1-3, with D possibly matching TRBD1 (6 bases). Trimming pared 2 bases from V and 0 bases from J, leaving 15 bases between. Per germline, CDR1 SGDLS and CDR2 YYNGEE. The length of the CDR3 is 17 residues. CDR3 sequence: CASSVYLTGNSGNTIYF. The CDR3 bases are TGTGCCAGCAGCGTTTATCTTACAGGGAACTCTGGAAACACCATATATTTT.

V usage is TRBV7-3 and J usage is TRBJ2-1, with 7 bases lining up with TRBD2. The CDR3 extends over 13 amino acids. Germline CDR1 and CDR2: SGHTA and FQGTGA. Trimming cost V 5 bases and J 10 bases; bases outside gene matches: 8. The CDR3 DNA is TGTGCCAGCAGCCCCCCCCAAGCGGGAGAGCAGTTCTTC. This translates into CASSPPQAGEQFF.

The chain combines TRBV2 with TRBJ2-1; TRBD1 agrees at 7 bases. The CDR3 spans 15 residues. Germline lookup yields CDR1 SNHLY and CDR2 FYNNEI. The J segment lost 8 bases and the V segment lost 5 bases, leaving 12 bases of the junction unmatched. The CDR3 spells CASSFRGRGIDEQFF. CDR3 DNA sequence: TGTGCCAGCAGTTTTAGGGGCAGGGGGATCGATGAGCAGTTCTTC.

J is TRBJ2-3 and V is TRBV19, with 8 nucleotides matching TRBD2. With 5 bases clipped from V and 4 bases from J, the junction kept 5 bases outside the gene matches. CDR1 and CDR2 (germline): LNHDA, SQIVND (reference sequence). The CDR3 runs 14 residues. The CDR3 region has the DNA TGTGCCAGTAGTTCTCGGGGGGGGGCAGATACGCAGTATTTT. Translation gives CASSSRGGADTQYF.

V gene TRBV10-3 combines with J gene TRBJ2-6; 9 positions match TRBD1. There are 15 residues in the CDR3. Trimming at V came to 9 bases and at J to 4 bases, leaving 7 bases not matched to a gene. Germline CDR1 is ENHRY and CDR2 is SYGVKD. The CDR3 spells CAMAGTGLGANVLTF. CDR3 coding DNA: TGTGCCATGGCCGGGACAGGGTTGGGGGCCAACGTCCTGACTTTC.

The chain has TRBV11-3 and TRBJ2-1; 12 bases align to TRBD2. CDR1 and CDR2 from the germline V gene are SGHNT and YENEEA. CDR3 length: 13 amino acids. Trimming took 5 bases from V and 9 from J; bases not matched to a gene: 2. CDR3: CASSLAGGREQFF. For the CDR3, the DNA is TGTGCCAGCAGCCTAGCGGGGGGGCGTGAGCAGTTCTTC.

The chain carries TRBV28 and TRBJ2-3, with unresolved D. In germline, CDR1 is MDHEN, CDR2 SYDVKM. This CDR3 comprises 13 residues. V lost 7 bases, J lost 0 bases, and 8 bases lay in between. The CDR3 DNA reads as TGTGCCAGCAATCAGCGAAGCACAGATACGCAGTATTTT. This gives the protein CASNQRSTDTQYF.

Remarks on this clone: This sample also contains other DNA sequences that code for the same CDR3. The chain employs TRBV19 and TRBJ1-2; D gene unclear. The CDR3 is 14 amino acids. V lost 0 bases and J lost 0, with 5 bases in between. In germline, CDR1 is LNHDA, CDR2 SQIVND (reference sequence). This CDR3 reads CASSIELANYGYTF. The CDR3 DNA follows: TGTGCCAGTAGTATAGAACTCGCTAACTATGGCTACACCTTC.

V gene TRBV7-3 combines with J gene TRBJ1-1; perhaps TRBD1 as D (6 bases). Germline CDR1 and CDR2: SGHTA and FQGTGA. The CDR3 runs to 14 residues. V lost 5 bases and J 5 bases, leaving 15 bases between the germline ends. DNA of the CDR3: TGTGCCAGCAGCCCTGACAGGATGGGGACTGAAGCTTTCTTT. Translated: CASSPDRMGTEAFF. The full variable domain, its missing parts supplied by reference TRBV7-3 and TRBJ1-1, is GAGVSQTPSNKVTEKGKYVELRCDPISGHTALYWYRQSLGQGPEFLIYFQGTGAADDSGLPNDRFFAVRPEGSVSTLKIQRTERGDSAVYLCASSPDRMGTEAFFGQGTRLTVV.

V is TRBV6-6 and J is TRBJ2-7; 7 bases match TRBD1. Germline CDR1 and CDR2: MNHNY and SVGAGI (reference sequence). Losses at the gene ends were 6 bases for V and 3 bases for J; bases not matched to a gene: 8. This CDR3 has 14 amino acids. The CDR3 DNA follows: TGTGCCAGCAGAGCCGTATCAGGGGGCTACGAGCAGTACTTC. As protein: CASRAVSGGYEQYF.

The chain couples TRBV28 to TRBJ1-4; perhaps TRBD1 as D (5 bases). The CDR3 extends over 15 amino acids. Trimming cost V 6 bases and J 3 bases, with 14 bases left between them. The V gene's germline CDR1 is MDHEN and CDR2 SYDVKM. CDR3 bases: TGTGCCAGCAGCGGAGGGGAGGAGGCTAATGAAAAACTGTTTTTT. Residues: CASSGGEEANEKLFF.

This chain joins TRBV28 and TRBJ1-1; 10 bases match TRBD1. With V trimmed by 8 bases and J by 1 base, 1 base remained unmatched. This CDR3 comprises 13 residues. The germline gives CDR1 MDHEN, CDR2 SYDVKM. The CDR3 DNA sequence: TGTGCCAGCCGACAGGGGGCGAACACTGAAGCTTTCTTT. Translating it yields CASRQGANTEAFF.

This rearrangement joins TRBV7-2 to TRBJ2-7; maybe TRBD2 (5 bases). Germline V gives CDR1 SGHTA, CDR2 FQGNSA. This CDR3 has 13 residues. V shed 1 base and J shed 6 bases, with 10 bases lying between them. The chain's CDR3 is CASSLVSEGEQYF. As DNA, the CDR3 is TGTGCCAGCAGCTTAGTATCAGAGGGCGAGCAGTACTTC.

The rearrangement links TRBV18 to TRBJ2-3; D gene ambiguous. Between the trimmed V and J ends, which lost 6 bases and 0 bases, there was a span of 7 bases. Per germline, CDR1 KGHSH and CDR2 LQKENI. The CDR3 spans 13 residues. CDR3 DNA: TGTGCCAGCTCCGTTGCGAGCACAGATACGCAGTATTTT. Residues: CASSVASTDTQYF.

The rearrangement links TRBV4-1 to TRBJ1-1; D possibly corresponds to TRBD1 (6 bases). Trimming took 3 bases from V and 5 from J, leaving 19 bases between them. This CDR3 is 16 amino acids long. Germline V gene sequence: CDR1 MGHRA, CDR2 YSYEKL. The CDR3 region has the DNA TGCGCCAGCAGCCAGTCCCCTACAGGGTTGGGGACTGAAGCTTTCTTT. Translating it yields CASSQSPTGLGTEAFF.

The genes are TRBV28 and TRBJ1-2; TRBD1 is a possible D gene (5 bases). The length of the CDR3 is 15 residues. V gave up 2 bases and J gave up 2 bases, with 12 bases separating them. Per the germline V gene, CDR1 is MDHEN and CDR2 is SYDVKM. CDR3 bases: TGTGCCAGCAGTTTAAATCCGGGGGACAACTATGGCTACACCTTC. Its protein is CASSLNPGDNYGYTF.

The genes are TRBV11-2 and TRBJ1-1; tentatively, D is TRBD1 (5 bases). The germline CDR1 and CDR2 sequences are SGHAT and FQNNGV. Trimming pared 1 base from V and 4 bases from J, leaving 13 bases between. The CDR3 spans 15 residues. The CDR3 nucleotides are TGTGCCAGCAGCTTAGTGGGGGGGGTCGGCACTGAAGCTTTCTTT. As protein: CASSLVGGVGTEAFF.

The rearrangement joins TRBV11-1 to TRBJ2-1; D possibly corresponds to TRBD2 (6 bases). This CDR3 spans 15 amino acids. The V end lost 3 bases, the J end lost 4 bases, and 13 bases lay between the germline ends. Germline V CDR1 and CDR2: SGHAT, FQDESV (reference sequence). The DNA for the CDR3 is TGTGCCAGCAGCTTGGAGGGAGGAACTTACAATGAGCAGTTCTTC. It translates to CASSLEGGTYNEQFF.

A single count supports this clone. J is TRBJ1-3 and V is TRBV7-3; perhaps TRBD1 as D (5 bases). Trimming removed 3 bases from V and 0 bases from J, with 12 bases in between. The CDR3 runs to 16 residues. Looked up from germline, CDR1 is SGHTA and CDR2 is FQGTGA. The CDR3 DNA follows: TGTGCCAGCAGCTTGTCGGGGGTCAACTCTGGAAACACCATATATTTT. Translation gives CASSLSGVNSGNTIYF.

V is TRBV5-4 and J is TRBJ1-2; perhaps TRBD1 as D (6 bases). Germline CDR1 SGHNT, CDR2 YYREEE (reference sequence). V lost 4 bases, J lost 0 bases, and 13 bases lay in between. The CDR3 covers 15 residues. Written as DNA, the CDR3 is TGTGCCAGCAGCAAAGGGACACTAGCTAACTATGGCTACACCTTC. Translating gives CASSKGTLANYGYTF.

The chain links TRBV25-1 to TRBJ2-5, with 7 bases fitting TRBD1. The CDR3 extends over 14 amino acids. V lost 1 base to trimming and J lost 5 bases; unmatched junction nucleotides: 4. Germline V gives CDR1 MGHDK, CDR2 SYGVNS. The CDR3 loop reads CASSELRGGETQYF. The CDR3 DNA follows: TGTGCCAGCAGTGAATTACGAGGGGGCGAGACCCAGTACTTC.

This sequence joins TRBV4-1 and TRBJ2-2; D uncertain. The CDR3 contains 13 residues. The V gene lost 2 bases and the J gene lost 4 bases, with 5 bases spanning the gap. Per germline, CDR1 MGHRA and CDR2 YSYEKL. CDR3 in amino acids: CASSQYPTGELFF. Written as DNA, the CDR3 is TGCGCCAGCAGCCAATATCCCACCGGGGAGCTGTTTTTT.

The chain joins TRBV9 to TRBJ1-3; 8 nucleotides line up with TRBD1. V lost 4 bases, J lost 0 bases, and 9 bases stayed unmatched. Germline CDR1 is SGDLS and CDR2 is YYNGEE. CDR3 length equals 17 residues. The DNA for the CDR3 is TGTGCCAGCAGCCTGACCGGGACAGGCCACTCTGGAAACACCATATATTTT. It yields the protein CASSLTGTGHSGNTIYF.

V is TRBV2 and J is TRBJ2-7; 8 bases are shared with TRBD2. Germline CDR1 and CDR2: SNHLY and FYNNEI. This CDR3 is 14 amino acids long. Unmatched junction bases numbered 7, after V lost 3 bases and J lost 6 bases. The DNA of the CDR3 is TGTGCCAGCAGTGAGACGGGAGGGCTTCTCGAGCAGTACTTC. Its protein is CASSETGGLLEQYF.

This clone has only one observation. This sequence joins TRBV4-1 and TRBJ2-4; D is perhaps TRBD1 (6 bases). Trimming pared 1 base from V and 1 base from J, leaving 17 bases between. The V gene's germline CDR1 is MGHRA and CDR2 YSYEKL. The CDR3 is made up of 18 amino acids. DNA of the CDR3: TGCGCCAGCAGCCAAGGGGGGCCCGCAGGGCGGGCCAAAAACATTCAGTACTTC. Protein sequence: CASSQGGPAGRAKNIQYF.

The chain combines TRBV7-9 with TRBJ2-1, with 12 bases lining up with TRBD2. The CDR3 is 15 residues long. J was trimmed by 3 bases and V by 5 bases; bases with no gene match: 2. Looked up from germline, CDR1 is SEHNR and CDR2 is FQNEAQ (reference sequence). CDR3 sequence (DNA): TGTGCCAGCAGCCAGGGACTAGCGGGCTACAATGAGCAGTTCTTC. Protein product: CASSQGLAGYNEQFF.

This chain links TRBV14 with TRBJ1-6; TRBD1 matches at 10 bases. Germline V gene data show CDR1 as SGHDN and CDR2 as FVKESK. V lost 3 bases, J lost 10 bases, and 3 bases stayed unmatched. There are 14 residues in the CDR3. CDR3 DNA sequence: TGTGCCAGCAGCCAGGGACAGGGGTCATCACCCCTCCACTTT. Translating gives CASSQGQGSSPLHF. Looking up the rest from reference TRBV14 and TRBJ1-6 gives the full variable domain: EAGVTQFPSHSVIEKGQTVTLRCDPISGHDNLYWYRRVMGKEIKFLLHFVKESKQDESGMPNNRFLAERTGGTYSTLKVQPAELEDSGVYFCASSQGQGSSPLHFGNGTRLTVT.

The chain recombines TRBV6-6 with TRBJ1-2; D possibly corresponds to TRBD1 (5 bases). Germline loops: CDR1 MNHNY, CDR2 SVGAGI (reference sequence). This CDR3 spans 13 amino acids. Trimming shortened V by 0 bases and J by 8 bases, and 10 bases separated the two germline ends. The CDR3 here is CASSYSGGKGYTF. As DNA, the CDR3 is TGTGCCAGCAGTTACTCGGGGGGGAAAGGCTACACCTTC.

The chain employs TRBV18 and TRBJ1-3; 7 nucleotides agree with TRBD1. Germline CDR1 is KGHSH and CDR2 is LQKENI. CDR3 length equals 16 residues. The V and J ends lost 4 bases and 0 bases, in that order; junction bases with no gene match: 6. The CDR3 here is CASSLNRQGSGNTIYF. CDR3 DNA sequence: TGTGCCAGCTCACTCAATCGACAGGGCTCTGGAAACACCATATATTTT.